The T cell receptor beta chain described here comes from a study of blood T cell repertoires in COVID-19. Across the study: T cells, B-cell-depleted T cells, or PBMCs supplied cDNA or gDNA.

Assay: immunoSEQ multiplex PCR; the TCRdb copy retains only in-frame clones and omits some. This table has about 160,000 clones, roughly 80% appearing once. The CDR3 loop spans 12 amino acids. Deletions cut 3 bases from V and 8 bases from J, with 11 bases between. Germline CDR1 DFQATT, CDR2 SNEGSKA (reference sequence). This sequence originates from a woman older than 75 with acute or convalescent COVID-19. The V and J genes are TRBV20-1 and TRBJ2-1, with D tentatively TRBD2 (6 bases). Sequencing was performed on peripheral blood. The DNA for the CDR3 is TGCAGTGCTAGTCCAAGACTAGATGAGCAGTTCTTC. Protein product: CSASPRLDEQFF.